The 28 T cell receptor beta chains below come from one sample, sequenced in a study of post-analysis software for immune sequencing data (dated by TCRdb to between 2014 and 2016). Broad study findings and their caveats: About 5 TRBV segments, including TRBV5-6, TRBV5-1 and TRBV20-1, were significantly more frequent in patients than controls.

No cognate antigen is known for these TCRs. The library was built by means of PCR. Sequenced on an Illumina HiSeq 2500. To reduce PCR and sequencing biases, unique molecular identifiers were built into the TCR beta cDNA libraries. In TCRdb, the public reads were trimmed at Q25 with fastp and aligned with MiXCR, with productive beta chains retained. Merged by CDR3 protein, the rows form single entries marked with the most common genes and DNA. For this sample the table gives 700,000 to 900,000 distinct CDR3 sequences, of which about half were detected only once. The ten biggest clones cover around 4.7% of the sample. The sample consisted of blood. These receptors were collected from a girl under 18 with multiple sclerosis.

CDR3 nucleotides: TGTGCCACCAGTGATCGAGGTTCCGGGGTCGAGCAGTACTTC. The encoded protein is CATSDRGSGVEQYF. The V gene is TRBV24-1, the J gene TRBJ2-7; D possibly corresponds to TRBD2 (5 bases). Germline CDR1 and CDR2: KGHDR and SFDVKD. Trimming pared 3 bases from V and 6 bases from J, leaving 14 bases between. The CDR3 runs 14 residues.

Concerning this clonotype itself: One end of the junction fails to match germline, which may point to a read error. The chain joins TRBV12-3 or TRBV12-4 to TRBJ2-1; D possibly matches TRBD1 or TRBD2 (5 bases each). This CDR3 comprises 13 residues. The CDR3 DNA reads as TGTGCCAGCAGTAGGGACCAGTCGGCTGAGCGGTTCTTC. This encodes CASSRDQSAERFF.

This clonotype was detected only a few times. The chain employs TRBV7-8 and TRBJ2-5; D gene uncertain. The CDR3 spans 14 residues. The V end lost 1 base, the J end lost 5 bases, and 11 bases lay between the germline ends. From germline, CDR1 is SGHVS and CDR2 FQNEAQ. This CDR3 is CASSLGSRLETQYF. The CDR3 DNA reads TGTGCCAGCAGCTTAGGGTCCCGGCTGGAGACCCAGTACTTC.

This clonotype was counted many times. V and J are TRBV6-6 and TRBJ1-2; D call uncertain. Trimming shortened V by 4 bases and J by 3 bases, and 12 bases separated the two germline ends. The germline gives CDR1 MNHNY, CDR2 SVGAGI (reference sequence). There are 14 residues in the CDR3. The CDR3 loop reads CASSSSGNYYGYTF. Here the CDR3 DNA reads TGTGCCAGCAGTTCTTCCGGGAATTACTATGGCTACACCTTC.

There are a few counts of this clonotype. V is TRBV9 and J is TRBJ1-6, with 8 bases aligning to TRBD1. The length of the CDR3 is 15 residues. CDR1 SGDLS and CDR2 YYNGEE come from the germline V gene. J was trimmed by 5 bases and V by 2 bases; bases with no gene match: 3. The CDR3 nucleotides read TGTGCCAGCAGCGTTACAGGGGGTAATAATTCACCCCTCCACTTT. Protein sequence: CASSVTGGNNSPLHF.

The rearrangement links TRBV12-3 or TRBV12-4 to TRBJ2-3; possible D gene TRBD1, 6 bases. This CDR3 has 15 residues. The ends were cut back, 7 bases at V and 2 bases at J, with 16 bases in the middle. CDR3 in DNA: TGTGCCAGCACCGGAGACAGGAGCTTCACAGATACGCAGTATTTT. It specifies CASTGDRSFTDTQYF.

J is TRBJ2-1 and V is TRBV15; TRBD1 agrees at 7 bases. The germline CDR1 and CDR2 sequences are LNHNV and YYDKDF (reference sequence). J gave up 5 bases and V 2 bases, and 12 bases lay outside the gene matches. The CDR3 is 17 amino acids. The CDR3 nucleotides are TGTGCCACCAGCAGATTTAAGGACAGGAATGGTCACAATGAGCAGTTCTTC. This encodes CATSRFKDRNGHNEQFF.

This chain uses TRBV6-2 or TRBV6-3 with TRBJ1-1; TRBD1 matches 11 bases. Germline V gene lookup returns CDR1 MNHEY and CDR2 SVGEGT. CDR3 length: 16 amino acids. V was pared by 2 bases and J by 5 bases, with 7 bases of the junction left unmatched. CDR3 sequence: CASSYPIGQGATEAFF. CDR3 nucleotides: TGTGCCAGCAGTTACCCAATCGGACAGGGGGCTACTGAAGCTTTCTTT.

The chain couples TRBV29-1 to TRBJ2-7; a possible D gene is TRBD1 (6 bases). CDR1 is SQVTM and CDR2 is ANQGSEA in the germline V gene. The CDR3 has 12 amino acids. Trimming took off 7 bases at V and 5 bases at J, with 15 bases between the two ends. Here the CDR3 DNA reads TGCAGCGCCGAACAGGGATTCGACGAGCAGTACTTC. Translated, it gives CSAEQGFDEQYF.

This chain links TRBV20-1 with TRBJ2-5; perhaps TRBD2 as D (6 bases). The germline V gene encodes CDR1 DFQATT and CDR2 SNEGSKA (reference sequence). With 3 bases removed from V and 6 bases from J, the gap between germline ends came to 20 bases. This CDR3 contains 15 residues. The CDR3 coding sequence is TGCAGTGCTAGGGGATTAGCGGCCCTCAGGAAGACCCAGTACTTC. It yields the protein CSARGLAALRKTQYF.

The chain uses TRBV20-1 and TRBJ2-3; a possible D gene is TRBD2 (6 bases). The CDR3 is 11 residues long. Germline V CDR1 and CDR2: DFQATT, SNEGSKA (reference sequence). The CDR3 coding sequence is TGCGGTGGGGGGATTGGAGGGGCGCAGTATTTT. Amino acids: CGGGIGGAQYF.

There are a few counts of this clonotype. V gene TRBV20-1 combines with J gene TRBJ2-1, with 13 bases that match TRBD2. This CDR3 contains 14 residues. The ends lost 6 bases at V and 7 bases at J; junction bases unmatched: 6. The germline V gene encodes CDR1 DFQATT and CDR2 SNEGSKA (reference sequence). The CDR3 is CSASGLAGRNEQFF. In nucleotides, the CDR3 is TGCAGTGCCTCGGGACTAGCGGGACGAAATGAGCAGTTCTTC.

This clonotype was counted between two and nine times. The chain recombines TRBV12-3 or TRBV12-4 with TRBJ2-5; 7 nucleotides agree with TRBD2. V dropped 2 bases and J dropped 5; count of bases not matched to a gene: 8. CDR3 length: 15 residues. The CDR3 loop reads CASSLSLAEGETQYF. The CDR3 coding sequence is TGTGCCAGCAGTTTAAGTCTAGCGGAGGGGGAGACCCAGTACTTC.

This chain links TRBV6-5 with TRBJ2-7; weak D call: TRBD2 (6 bases). Trimming stripped 7 bases from V and 2 bases from J, with 15 bases between. Germline V lookup: CDR1 MNHEY, CDR2 SVGAGI. This CDR3 is built from 14 residues. The CDR3 nucleotides are TGTGCCAGCAAAAATAGCGGTCCAACCTACGAGCAGTACTTC. Amino acid sequence: CASKNSGPTYEQYF.

This clonotype was seen ten or more times. The V and J genes are TRBV6-5 and TRBJ2-6; D ambiguous. Trimming cost V 0 bases and J 1 base, with 4 bases left between them. CDR3 length: 15 amino acids. From germline, CDR1 is MNHEY and CDR2 SVGAGI. CDR3 sequence: CASSYSGSGANVLTF. The CDR3 DNA sequence: TGTGCCAGCAGTTACTCGGGGTCTGGGGCCAACGTCCTGACTTTC.

V and J are TRBV20-1 and TRBJ2-5; 8 positions agree with TRBD1. The DNA matches TRBJ2-7 better at its end, which makes the J call doubtful. The germline V gene encodes CDR1 DFQATT and CDR2 SNEGSKA (reference sequence). CDR3 length: 13 residues. The DNA of the CDR3 is TGCAGTGCTAGCCCCCGGACAGGGTACGAGCAGTACTTC. It yields the protein CSASPRTGYEQYF.

This clonotype came up a few times. This chain links TRBV15 with TRBJ2-4, with D uncertain. CDR3 length: 12 amino acids. Trimming pared 7 bases from V and 0 bases from J, leaving 4 bases between. Germline V gives CDR1 LNHNV, CDR2 YYDKDF (reference sequence). This CDR3 reads CATNSAKNIQYF. CDR3 coding DNA: TGTGCCACCAACTCAGCCAAAAACATTCAGTACTTC.

This chain joins TRBV12-3 or TRBV12-4 and TRBJ2-3, with a tentative D call TRBD1 (6 bases). The V gene lost 10 bases and the J gene lost 5 bases, with 19 bases spanning the gap. The CDR3 consists of 14 residues. CDR3 in amino acids: CATLIGLGGDTQYF. The DNA for the CDR3 is TGTGCCACCCTGATAGGCTTAGGGGGAGATACGCAGTATTTT.

This clonotype was observed a few times. The V gene is TRBV6-6, the J gene TRBJ2-7; weak D call: TRBD2 (6 bases). The germline V gene encodes CDR1 MNHNY and CDR2 SVGAGI (reference sequence). CDR3 length: 12 amino acids. V was shortened by 5 bases and J by 6 bases, with 11 bases between the two germline ends. The CDR3 DNA is TGTGCCAGCAGTCCCCGGGGGTCCGAGCAGTACTTC. Protein sequence: CASSPRGSEQYF.

V and J are TRBV20-1 and TRBJ1-5; no definite D call. The CDR3 covers 14 residues. V was pared by 0 bases and J by 6 bases, with 12 bases between. Germline loops: CDR1 DFQATT, CDR2 SNEGSKA (reference sequence). CDR3 sequence (DNA): TGCAGTGCTAGAGAGGGGATTAGCGGTCAGCCCCAGCATTTT. Its protein is CSAREGISGQPQHF.

The J gene is TRBJ2-4, the V gene TRBV29-1; 8 positions match TRBD1. The J call could be wrong; TRBJ2-7 is a better fit for the DNA end. The CDR3 length is 13 residues. Germline-derived CDR1 and CDR2 are SQVTM and ANQGSEA. The CDR3 region has the DNA TGCAGCGTTGGAAGGGGACAGGTCAACGAGCAGTACTTC. Its translation: CSVGRGQVNEQYF.

CDR3 region: CASSQYLLSYEQYF. In DNA, the CDR3 is TGCGCCAGCAGCCAATATCTGTTGTCCTACGAGCAGTACTTC. This chain links TRBV4-3 with TRBJ2-7; D gene ambiguous. Trimming took 2 bases from V and 1 from J, leaving 9 bases between them. Germline V lookup: CDR1 LGHNA, CDR2 YSLEER. The CDR3 runs 14 residues.

In its sample, this clonotype was seen a few times. The rearrangement uses TRBV10-3 and TRBJ2-1; TRBD2 might be the D (5 bases). The germline CDR1 and CDR2 sequences are ENHRY and SYGVKD. The ends were cut back, 6 bases at V and 4 bases at J, with 10 bases in the middle. This CDR3 has 13 residues. This CDR3 reads CAIRDSMYNEQFF. In DNA, the CDR3 is TGTGCCATCAGGGACTCCATGTACAATGAGCAGTTCTTC.

The chain is built from TRBV24-1 and TRBJ2-1; D possibly matches TRBD1 or TRBD2 (5 bases each). The J call may be in error: the DNA end matches TRBJ2-7 better. The CDR3 runs 15 residues. Looked up from germline, CDR1 is KGHDR and CDR2 is SFDVKD. The CDR3: CATSVGADSYNEQYF. The CDR3 DNA reads TGTGCCACCAGTGTTGGGGCGGACTCCTACAATGAGCAGTACTTC.

This clonotype was recorded only once. The chain links TRBV15 to TRBJ1-1, with no clear D. Germline CDR1 and CDR2: LNHNV and YYDKDF (reference sequence). The CDR3 spans 14 residues. Trimming stripped 5 bases from V and 4 bases from J, with 14 bases between. The CDR3 region is CATSSSVVSTEAFF. Here the CDR3 DNA reads TGTGCCACCAGCTCCTCGGTGGTGAGCACTGAAGCTTTCTTT.

This chain's CDR3 is CATGQGDQPQHF. CDR3 nucleotide sequence: TGTGCCACCGGACAGGGGGACCAGCCCCAGCATTTT. This chain joins TRBV15 and TRBJ1-5, with 10 nucleotides matching TRBD1. CDR3 size: 12 residues. The germline V gene has CDR1 LNHNV and CDR2 YYDKDF (reference sequence). Trimming at V came to 8 bases and at J to 7 bases, leaving 2 bases not matched to a gene.

The V gene is TRBV10-3, the J gene TRBJ2-7; D remains ambiguous. The CDR3 spans 14 residues. Trimming stripped 2 bases from V and 5 bases from J, with 13 bases between. CDR1 ENHRY and CDR2 SYGVKD come from the germline V gene. The CDR3 nucleotides read TGTGCCATCAGTGAGGTGACAATGTCCCACGAGCAGTACTTC. Translating gives CAISEVTMSHEQYF.

V is TRBV7-8 and J is TRBJ1-2; no reliable D call. Trimming left V 5 bases short and J 0 bases short, with 16 bases between. Germline CDR1 reads SGHVS; CDR2 reads FQNEAQ. CDR3 length: 16 amino acids. The CDR3 DNA follows: TGTGCCAGCAGCGACGCGGCGGGCTTAGCTAACTATGGCTACACCTTC. It yields the protein CASSDAAGLANYGYTF.